What follows are 31 T cell receptor beta chains derived from one specimen sequenced in a study of T-cell memory formation after mild COVID-19. TCRdb reprocessed the 5' RACE reads via MiXCR and lists one record per CDR3 protein. The sample holds more than 35,000 distinct CDR3 sequences, roughly 9.8% seen once. The sequencing input was PBMCs or a T cell subset sorted from them (not recorded which). These receptors all come from an adult woman who had mild COVID-19 (a few samples of this study predate the infection). Cell type and time point are not known.

This clonotype was recorded a few times. The chain joins TRBV20-1 to TRBJ2-3; 8 positions match TRBD2. The V segment lost 1 base and the J segment 3 bases; nucleotides outside the gene matches: 12. The CDR3 sequence is 17 residues long. The V gene's germline CDR1 is DFQATT and CDR2 SNEGSKA (reference sequence). The CDR3 is CSARGPAGGRGTDTQYF. The CDR3 DNA follows: TGCAGTGCTAGAGGTCCGGCGGGGGGCCGAGGGACAGATACGCAGTATTTT.

This clonotype was found once. This chain links TRBV7-8 with TRBJ2-7; 7 nucleotides agree with TRBD1. CDR1 is SGHVS, CDR2 FQNEAQ, per germline. V shed 5 bases and J 7 bases; nucleotides not matched to a gene: 8. This CDR3 spans 13 amino acids. The CDR3 nucleotides are TGTGCCAGCAGCCCGGGGACAGTCGAAGAGCAGTACTTC. As protein: CASSPGTVEEQYF. The full variable domain, with the rest looked up from reference TRBV7-8 and TRBJ2-7, is GAGVSQSPRYKVAKRGQDVALRCDPISGHVSLFWYQQALGQGPEFLTYFQNEAQLDKSGLPSDRFFAERPEGSVSTLKIQRTQQEDSAVYLCASSPGTVEEQYFGPGTRLTVT.

The V and J genes are TRBV27 and TRBJ2-7; D remains ambiguous. Germline values: CDR1 MNHEY, CDR2 SMNVEV (reference sequence). Between the trimmed V and J ends, which lost 4 bases and 0 bases, there was a span of 13 bases. The CDR3 is 15 amino acids. CDR3 residues: CASSWKAESSYEQYF. CDR3 sequence (DNA): TGTGCCAGCAGTTGGAAAGCCGAGAGCTCCTACGAGCAGTACTTC.

In its sample, this clonotype was seen many times. This CDR3 is CASSYAQRTGPSTYNEQFF. CDR3 bases: TGTGCCAGCAGCTATGCCCAGCGGACAGGCCCCTCAACCTACAATGAGCAGTTCTTC. J is TRBJ2-1 and V is TRBV6-2 or TRBV6-3, with 7 bases that match TRBD1. CDR3 length equals 19 residues. Losses at the gene ends were 6 bases for V and 2 bases for J; bases not matched to a gene: 19. The germline V gene has CDR1 MNHEY and CDR2 SVGEGT.

The rearrangement joins TRBV5-6 to TRBJ1-2; TRBD1 matches 8 bases. This CDR3 is built from 13 residues. The V and J ends lost 4 bases and 8 bases, in that order; junction bases with no gene match: 7. Germline loops: CDR1 SGHDT, CDR2 YYEEEE. The CDR3 DNA reads TGTGCCAGCAGCCTACAGGGGGTGTCGGGCTACACCTTC. The encoded protein is CASSLQGVSGYTF.

The CDR3 nucleotides read TGCGCCAGCAGCCTGGGACTAAGCTCCTACAATGAGCAGTTCTTC. Amino acids: CASSLGLSSYNEQFF. This chain uses TRBV4-3 with TRBJ2-1, with 7 bases matching TRBD2. The CDR3 extends over 15 amino acids. The trim removed 4 bases at V and 0 bases at J, leaving 3 bases unmatched. The germline V gene has CDR1 LGHNA and CDR2 YSLEER.

Only a few counts were recorded for this clonotype. The rearrangement joins TRBV18 to TRBJ2-3, with 15 positions matching TRBD2. The CDR3 has 16 amino acids. Germline loops: CDR1 KGHSH, CDR2 LQKENI. Trimming at V came to 6 bases and at J to 8 bases, leaving 9 bases not matched to a gene. The CDR3 region has the DNA TGTGCCAGCTCCGGCGGGACTAGCGGGAGGAGGAGTACGCAGTATTTT. Translating gives CASSGGTSGRRSTQYF.

This clonotype appeared a few times. This chain links TRBV24-1 with TRBJ2-1, with TRBD2 as a possible D gene (7 bases). The CDR3 has 19 amino acids. V gave up 8 bases and J gave up 2 bases, with 27 bases separating them. Germline V lookup: CDR1 KGHDR, CDR2 SFDVKD. The DNA for the CDR3 is TGTGCCACCATGGGAACGGCATCTTCCGGGGGGCATACCTACAATGAGCAGTTCTTC. Protein sequence: CATMGTASSGGHTYNEQFF.

This clonotype is medium-sized (0.01 to 0.1%). In DNA, the CDR3 is TGTGCCAGCACCCGAGGACAGGGAGTTCGCATGAACACTGAAGCTTTCTTT. It codes for CASTRGQGVRMNTEAFF. V gene TRBV6-2 or TRBV6-3 combines with J gene TRBJ1-1; TRBD1 aligns across 8 bases. With V trimmed by 7 bases and J by 0 bases, 13 bases remained unmatched. Per germline, CDR1 MNHEY and CDR2 SVGEGT. CDR3 length: 17 residues.

The chain employs TRBV24-1 and TRBJ1-2; D uncertain. In germline, CDR1 is KGHDR, CDR2 SFDVKD. This CDR3 comprises 16 residues. The V gene lost 3 bases and the J gene lost 8 bases, with 21 bases spanning the gap. The CDR3 DNA reads as TGTGCCACCAGTGATACGGCCCTTCGGGAGAGGGAAGGCTACACCTTC. Its protein is CATSDTALREREGYTF.

This clonotype was picked up many times. The V and J genes are TRBV9 and TRBJ1-6; TRBD1 might be the D (6 bases). Between the trimmed V and J ends, which lost 0 bases and 4 bases, there was a span of 11 bases. This CDR3 region has 16 residues. Germline V gene lookup returns CDR1 SGDLS and CDR2 YYNGEE. CDR3 DNA: TGTGCCAGCAGCGTAGAGCCAGGGACATATAATTCACCCCTCCACTTT. This translates into CASSVEPGTYNSPLHF.

Ten or more counts support this clonotype. This chain links TRBV19 with TRBJ2-7, with 7 bases fitting TRBD2. The CDR3 consists of 13 residues. Germline V gene lookup returns CDR1 LNHDA and CDR2 SQIVND (reference sequence). With 3 bases clipped from V and 6 bases from J, the junction kept 5 bases outside the gene matches. CDR3 loop: CASSIVREGEQYF. The DNA for the CDR3 is TGTGCCAGTAGTATCGTCAGGGAGGGCGAGCAGTACTTC.

This clonotype was seen a handful of times. This CDR3 is CASSLVPAGVFYEQYF. In DNA form, the CDR3 reads TGTGCCAGCAGTCTTGTCCCAGCGGGAGTTTTCTACGAGCAGTACTTC. This chain links TRBV2 with TRBJ2-7, with 8 bases that match TRBD2. Germline CDR1 is SNHLY and CDR2 is FYNNEI. The CDR3 is made up of 16 amino acids. Trimming cost V 5 bases and J 3 bases; bases outside gene matches: 12.

The chain joins TRBV4-3 to TRBJ2-7; maybe TRBD1 (5 bases). The V gene's germline CDR1 is LGHNA and CDR2 YSLEER. With 4 bases removed from V and 2 bases from J, the gap between germline ends came to 18 bases. CDR3 length equals 16 residues. CDR3 residues: CASSPETRAGTYEQYF. The CDR3 DNA reads TGCGCCAGCAGCCCAGAAACCAGGGCAGGAACCTACGAGCAGTACTTC.

The chain uses TRBV18 and TRBJ1-1, with TRBD1 as a possible D gene (6 bases). This CDR3 has 13 residues. Trimming removed 1 base from V and 6 bases from J, with 9 bases in between. The germline V gene encodes CDR1 KGHSH and CDR2 LQKENI. The CDR3 protein is CASSPLAGAEAFF. CDR3 DNA: TGTGCCAGCTCACCACTTGCAGGGGCTGAAGCTTTCTTT.

This chain uses TRBV19 with TRBJ2-7, with 10 bases fitting TRBD1. The germline V gene has CDR1 LNHDA and CDR2 SQIVND (reference sequence). J lost 2 bases, V lost 5 bases, and 9 bases had no gene match. The CDR3 has 16 amino acids. CDR3 nucleotides: TGTGCCAGTAGTTACTCCTCCGGGACAGGGGCCTACGAGCAGTACTTC. Residues: CASSYSSGTGAYEQYF.

The genes are TRBV7-2 and TRBJ2-7; 7 nucleotides match TRBD2. CDR3 length equals 14 residues. The germline V gene has CDR1 SGHTA and CDR2 FQGNSA. Trimming at V came to 1 base and at J to 4 bases, leaving 4 bases not matched to a gene. The CDR3 coding sequence is TGTGCCAGCAGCTTAGTTCGGGGGGAATACGAGCAGTACTTC. Translated, it gives CASSLVRGEYEQYF. The full variable domain, its missing parts supplied by reference TRBV7-2 and TRBJ2-7, is GAGVSQSPSNKVTEKGKDVELRCDPISGHTALYWYRQSLGQGLEFLIYFQGNSAPDKSGLPSDRFSAERTGGSVSTLTIQRTQQEDSAVYLCASSLVRGEYEQYFGPGTRLTVT.

V and J are TRBV7-9 and TRBJ1-6, with D possibly matching TRBD1 (5 bases). CDR3 length: 15 amino acids. V lost 5 bases, J lost 6 bases, and 14 bases lay in between. The germline CDR1 and CDR2 sequences are SEHNR and FQNEAQ (reference sequence). CDR3 DNA sequence: TGTGCCAGCAGCCACCGGGACGGCTCTAATTCACCCCTCCACTTT. It yields the protein CASSHRDGSNSPLHF.

This chain joins TRBV5-6 and TRBJ1-2; 8 bases match TRBD1. Trimming at V came to 0 bases and at J to 6 bases, leaving 7 bases not matched to a gene. The CDR3 contains 15 residues. CDR1 and CDR2 (germline): SGHDT, YYEEEE. For the CDR3, the DNA is TGTGCCAGCAGCTTGGGCGGCAGGGGGCTCGATGGCTACACCTTC. It yields the protein CASSLGGRGLDGYTF.

To note about this clonotype: The junction shows a germline mismatch at one end, possibly a read error. V and J are TRBV20-1 and TRBJ2-5; D is perhaps TRBD2 (6 bases). The CDR3 totals 11 residues. Germline CDR1 is DFQATT and CDR2 is SNEGSKA (reference sequence). CDR3 amino acids: CSASQSGTRSF. CDR3 sequence (DNA): TGCAGTGCTTCCCAATCCGGGACTCGGTCCTTC.

This clonotype was counted many times. The rearrangement uses TRBV12-3 or TRBV12-4 and TRBJ1-2; TRBD1 aligns across 8 bases. The CDR3 runs to 13 residues. V dropped 6 bases and J dropped 8; count of bases not matched to a gene: 8. Written as DNA, the CDR3 is TGTGCCAGCAGACCGGACAGGGCTGGCGGCTACACCTTC. As protein: CASRPDRAGGYTF.

This clonotype was seen ten or more times. V usage is TRBV27 and J usage is TRBJ2-5; 7 nucleotides align to TRBD1. The CDR3 loop spans 15 amino acids. Germline CDR1 reads MNHEY; CDR2 reads SMNVEV (reference sequence). V shed 4 bases, J shed 1 base, and the junction held 6 bases outside the gene matches. The DNA of the CDR3 is TGTGCCAGCAGTTCGACAGGGCTGACCCAAGAGACCCAGTACTTC. Protein: CASSSTGLTQETQYF.

The V and J genes are TRBV28 and TRBJ1-6; possibly TRBD1 for D (6 bases). The germline V gene encodes CDR1 MDHEN and CDR2 SYDVKM. V lost 2 bases and J 7 bases, leaving 12 bases between the germline ends. This CDR3 is built from 15 residues. The CDR3 DNA reads as TGTGCCAGCAGTTTACAAACAGGGTTGAATTCACCCCTCCACTTT. This codes for CASSLQTGLNSPLHF.

V is TRBV2 and J is TRBJ2-5; D may be TRBD2 (6 bases). The germline V gene encodes CDR1 SNHLY and CDR2 FYNNEI. The V end was cut by 7 bases, the J end by 6 bases, with 15 bases between. This CDR3 contains 13 residues. In DNA, the CDR3 is TGTGCCAGCATTCGACGGGAGATAAAGACCCAGTACTTC. This codes for CASIRREIKTQYF. The full variable domain, with the rest looked up from reference TRBV2 and TRBJ2-5, is EPEVTQTPSHQVTQMGQEVILRCVPISNHLYFYWYRQILGQKVEFLVSFYNNEISEKSEIFDDQFSVERPDGSNFTLKIRSTKLEDSAMYFCASIRREIKTQYFGPGTRLLVL.

Many counts were recorded for this clonotype. The chain joins TRBV7-2 to TRBJ2-1, with TRBD2 matching 7 bases. Germline CDR1 and CDR2: SGHTA and FQGNSA. The CDR3 extends over 11 amino acids. Trimming took 3 bases from V and 14 from J; bases not matched to a gene: 4. DNA of the CDR3: TGTGCCAGCAGCTTGATGCGGGAGAAGTTCTTC. Its protein is CASSLMREKFF.

This clonotype was seen only a few times. The rearrangement links TRBV20-1 to TRBJ1-5, with no clear D. Germline assignment: CDR1 DFQATT and CDR2 SNEGSKA (reference sequence). The CDR3 runs 14 residues. Trimming cost V 2 bases and J 3 bases, with 11 bases left between them. The CDR3 protein is CSARSAQYNQPQHF. CDR3 coding DNA: TGCAGTGCTAGAAGCGCACAGTACAATCAGCCCCAGCATTTT.

This clonotype appeared a few times. The DNA of the CDR3 is TGCGCCAGCAGCTTGGCCACCGGGACTAGCGGGAGGGCCTACGAGCAGTACTTC. Translated, it gives CASSLATGTSGRAYEQYF. This chain links TRBV5-1 with TRBJ2-7, with 16 nucleotides matching TRBD2. Germline V lookup: CDR1 SGHRS, CDR2 YFSETQ. The CDR3 totals 18 residues. V gave up 0 bases and J gave up 2 bases; unmatched junction bases: 5.

The V and J genes are TRBV2 and TRBJ1-2, with D perhaps TRBD1 (6 bases). The CDR3 totals 14 residues. The germline CDR1 and CDR2 sequences are SNHLY and FYNNEI. The V gene lost 2 bases and the J gene lost 3 bases, with 10 bases spanning the gap. CDR3 coding DNA: TGTGCCAGCAGTGAAATGGGGGCCCACTATGGCTACACCTTC. Protein sequence: CASSEMGAHYGYTF.

The chain links TRBV27 to TRBJ2-1, with 7 nucleotides matching TRBD2. The CDR3 covers 16 residues. CDR1 and CDR2 (germline): MNHEY, SMNVEV (reference sequence). V gave up 0 bases and J gave up 1 base; unmatched junction bases: 3. CDR3 sequence reads: CASSLSWGGSYNEQFF. As DNA, the CDR3 is TGTGCCAGCAGTTTATCGTGGGGGGGGTCCTACAATGAGCAGTTCTTC.

The chain joins TRBV7-3 to TRBJ2-3; D is unresolved. This CDR3 is built from 13 residues. In germline, CDR1 is SGHTA, CDR2 FQGTGA. V was cut by 2 bases and J by 8 bases, with 11 bases left in between. Here the CDR3 reads CASSLDPSSTQYF. For the CDR3, the DNA is TGTGCCAGCAGCTTAGACCCCTCTTCTACGCAGTATTTT. The full variable domain, in which reference TRBV7-3 and TRBJ2-3 provide the parts outside the CDR3, is GAGVSQTPSNKVTEKGKYVELRCDPISGHTALYWYRQSLGQGPEFLIYFQGTGAADDSGLPNDRFFAVRPEGSVSTLKIQRTERGDSAVYLCASSLDPSSTQYFGPGTRLTVL.

The rearrangement joins TRBV6-5 to TRBJ1-5; weak D call: TRBD1 (5 bases). V lost 5 bases and J 0 bases, leaving 14 bases between the germline ends. Germline CDR1 is MNHEY and CDR2 is SVGAGI. The CDR3 has 16 amino acids. CDR3 in DNA: TGTGCCAGCAGTAGGGGACGGAACCCTAGCAATCAGCCCCAGCATTTT. Protein product: CASSRGRNPSNQPQHF.